This T cell receptor beta chain was sequenced in a study of regulatory T cells in long-lasting Graves disease (dated by TCRdb to the early 2020s). At the level of the whole study: Newly diagnosed Graves' disease patients had taken antithyroid drugs for less than 3 months. Patients with persistent Graves' disease were compared with patients with newly diagnosed Graves' disease using TCR sequencing and RNA sequencing of peripheral blood. The study was conducted in China and was registered as a clinical trial. TCR sequencing covered 13 persistent and roughly 20 newly diagnosed Graves' disease patients, around 33 samples in total.

What the authors observed across the whole study: Persistent Graves' disease patients showed lower TCR Shannon entropy and fewer highly expanded clones than newly diagnosed patients, suggesting clonal expansion. Sequencing and analysis were restricted to the TCR beta chain. More public clonotypes were shared among persistent patients (roughly 2,700) than among newly diagnosed patients (roughly 1,000). Only peripheral blood was studied, because thyroid tissue, the primary lesion, was inaccessible. Preferential use of TRBV28, TRBJ1-2 and TRBJ2-5 was observed in persistent disease, whereas TRBV20-1 and TRBJ2-1 were favored in newly diagnosed disease. The small sample size was acknowledged by the authors as a limitation that may reduce accuracy.

Counted from cysteine to phenylalanine, this CDR3 has 16 amino acids. Here the CDR3 DNA is all that survives: 48 bases in frame from base 1. The germline V gene provides CDR1 LGHNT and CDR2 FRNRAP. Trimming takes 1 base from V and 6 bases from J, and the germline ends sit 18 bases apart. Libraries came from multiplex PCR. Sequenced on an Illumina HiSeq 4000. CDR3 regions were amplified by Arm-PCR with iRepertoire HTBI primers to construct TCR beta libraries. Before sequencing, the PCR products underwent gel purification. As for the authors' bioinformatics: A total of 60 to 80 TRBV and 14 TRBJ segments were identified across samples and were used for gene usage analysis of CDR3 amino acid clonotypes. COPE and FqMerger were used to merge filtered high-quality paired reads into contigs. BLAST was used to align contigs to the IMGT TRBV, TRBD and TRBJ reference genes, and CDR3 was defined following IMGT. Highly expanded clones were defined as clonotypes with a frequency above 0.1%. Repertoire diversity was measured by Shannon entropy, and V-J evenness by the Gini coefficient. Public clonotypes were defined as clonotypes shared by more than one individual. Through fastp at Q25 and MiXCR, TCRdb rebuilt clones from the public reads, retaining in-frame beta chains. Merged by CDR3 protein, the rows form single entries marked with the most common genes and DNA. These V and J calls derive from TCRdb rather than the authors' analysis. In this sample the table shows about 540,000 distinct CDR3 sequences, roughly 13% of which occur a single time. The ten largest clones capture roughly a tenth of the sample.

This clonotype was recorded at least ten times. No antigen is known for it. Base qualities are not recorded, but no much larger clone differs from it by a single base. In light of the paper, this sample's time point label describes: newly diagnosed GD, antithyroid drugs for less than 3 months. For both TCR sequencing and RNA sequencing, RNA was extracted from PBMCs in TRIzol. The diagnosis of Graves' disease followed American Thyroid Association guidelines. Patients were recruited from an endocrinology department in Xi'an, China. Each patient gave 7.5 to 10 milliliters of peripheral blood, collected in an EDTA anticoagulant tube. Ficoll Paque Plus density gradient separation was used to isolate PBMCs, and no further T cell sorting was performed. An Agilent 2100 Bioanalyzer and agarose gel were used to check RNA quality, while a NanoDrop 2000 measured RNA concentration. This sample also belongs to another study, concerning T cells in Graves' hyperthyroidism and ophthalmopathy. The second publication reports: Stable Graves' hyperthyroidism was defined as no progression to ophthalmopathy during 18 months of follow-up. Hyperthyroidism patients were newly diagnosed, had a disease duration of under 2 months, and were aged 18 to 65 years. Any patient with an uncontrolled infection, another autoimmune disease, pregnancy or lactation was excluded. Diagnoses were based on clinical symptoms, serum thyroxine and TRAb, thyroid ultrasound and orbital computed tomography. A first-round RT-PCR of the TCR CDR3 used the HTBI primer set with the Qiagen OneStep RT-PCR kit. Blood samples also contained most of the expanded thyroid clonotypes (frequency above 0.001), which suggests that blood repertoires may reflect thyroid immune responses. A 13 V-J signature model separated ophthalmopathy from stable hyperthyroidism, with about 90% sensitivity and 81.08% specificity in cross-validation and 80%/75% in testing. In validation, progression to ophthalmopathy was predicted by the model with roughly 71% sensitivity and 72% to 85% specificity, a median of around 5.9 months before onset. To identify TCR V-J signatures that set the groups apart, the researchers used a discovery cohort of 90 to 100 patients, made up of roughly 45 with Graves' ophthalmopathy and some 60 with stable Graves' hyperthyroidism. Prospective prediction of ophthalmopathy was tested in an independent validation cohort of approximately 19 hyperthyroidism patients and 17 patients who later progressed to ophthalmopathy. For training and testing, the 100 patients in the discovery cohort were randomly divided in a 7:3 ratio. In addition, the study compared T-cell repertoires in thyroid tissue and in blood from about 6 Graves' hyperthyroidism patients. After blood sampling, hyperthyroidism patients were treated with methimazole at a starting dose of 30 mg daily, and ophthalmopathy patients were treated with high-dose intravenous methylprednisolone. A second multiplex PCR round built the libraries, followed by size selection and purification. Paired-end sequencing of the libraries was performed with 100 bp reads on an Illumina HiSeq2000. SOAPnuke was used to process the raw data, removing reads that contained adapters or uncalled bases, had a mean Phred below 15, or lacked an exact match to the constant primer or identifier. High-quality paired reads were merged with COPE v1.2.5, and unique nucleotide sequences were defined as clonotypes. Clonotypes were aligned to IMGT TRBV, TRBD and TRBJ reference segments using MiTCR v1.1. The analysis was restricted to V-J combinations with a frequency above 0.0001, which together covered 98% to 99.2% of the repertoires. The TCS score was defined as F50 (clonal expansion) divided by E x V (chaos), with BLOSUM62-based TCRdist calculated between CDR3 peptides within each V-J. Welch's t-statistics and random forest reduced roughly 500 V-J features to about 13, which were used in a naive Bayes classifier (R e1071). No statistical method was used to set the sample size in advance, and investigators knew the group allocation. The paper reports TCR Vbeta CDR3 sequencing of approximately 140 peripheral blood samples: over 40 ophthalmopathy, approximately 74 hyperthyroidism and around 17 progressor patients.

Sequenced here: peripheral blood mononuclear cells (PBMCs), sampled at new diagnosis, from a patient treated with antithyroid drugs. The rearrangement joined TRBV12-5 to TRBJ1-1; matching of 5 bases hints at TRBD1 as the D gene. The sequence came from a young man with Graves disease. Donor details come from another sample of the same person, matched by shared clones. The DNA is as follows: TGTGCTAGTGGTTTGGGAGCCGGGACCCTTGTTCCTGAAGCTTTCTTT. The encoded protein is CASGLGAGTLVPEAFF.